The 10 T cell receptor beta chains below were found in one sample sequenced in a study of read filtering for tumor transcriptome and immune sequencing. The library was built from roughly 400 ng RNA with molecular barcoded adaptors for alpha/delta and beta/gamma chains. Each CDR3 protein is one row after TCRdb ran MiXCR on the reads. This sample carries approximately 90,000 distinct CDR3 sequences, around 12% of them seen once, and the ten largest clones take about 15%. The sequenced sample was a population of CD138-negative cells sorted from bone marrow. These receptor sequences come from a donor over 35 with multiple myeloma.

The chain couples TRBV19 to TRBJ2-1, with 7 bases that match TRBD2. The CDR3 is 16 amino acids. Trimming took 3 bases from V and 4 from J; bases not matched to a gene: 9. CDR1 is LNHDA and CDR2 is SQIVND in the germline V gene (reference sequence). The CDR3 nucleotides are TGTGCCAGTAGTATTGCGGGGAGGGCCTCGTACAATGAGCAGTTCTTC. It translates to CASSIAGRASYNEQFF.

Worth noting for this clonotype: This sequence may be a read error, since a much larger clone differs from it by one base. Because it lacks the conserved phenylalanine or tryptophan at the end, this CDR3 is likely a read error. The genes are TRBV7-2 and TRBJ2-7; 7 bases map to TRBD2. CDR3 length equals 16 residues. Per germline, CDR1 SGHTA and CDR2 FQGNSA. The V gene end was trimmed by 3 bases and the J gene end by 3 bases; junction bases not matched to a gene: 11. The CDR3 DNA reads TGTGCCAGCAGCTTCGAGCGGGTAGCGGGCCGCTACGAGCAGTACCTC. Translated: CASSFERVAGRYEQYL.

Remarks on this clonotype: A much larger clone is a single base away; this may be a read error. The CDR3 end shows no conserved phenylalanine or tryptophan, and so a read error is likely. The V and J genes are TRBV7-9 and TRBJ1-1, with D possibly matching TRBD1 (5 bases). Trimming cost V 2 bases and J 11 bases, with 9 bases left between them. Germline assignment: CDR1 SEHNR and CDR2 FQNEAQ (reference sequence). The CDR3 consists of 11 residues. CDR3: CASSLQGAAFL. The CDR3 nucleotides are TGTGCCAGCAGCTTACAGGGTGCGGCTTTCCTT.

This clonotype was detected ten times or more. The chain joins TRBV18 to TRBJ2-7, with 12 bases identical to TRBD1. The V gene's germline CDR1 is KGHSH and CDR2 LQKENI. CDR3 length: 15 amino acids. With 2 bases clipped from V and 7 bases from J, the junction kept 6 bases outside the gene matches. The CDR3 here is CASSPSGQGAGEQYF. In DNA, the CDR3 is TGTGCCAGCTCACCATCGGGACAGGGGGCGGGTGAGCAGTACTTC.

Ten or more counts support this clonotype. CDR3 in amino acids: CASSHIKQGFLSYEQYF. The CDR3, as DNA: TGTGCCAGCAGCCATATAAAACAGGGATTCCTCTCCTACGAGCAGTACTTC. V usage is TRBV28 and J usage is TRBJ2-7; D possibly corresponds to TRBD1 (6 bases). Germline V gene lookup returns CDR1 MDHEN and CDR2 SYDVKM. The CDR3 covers 17 residues. V lost 6 bases to trimming and J lost 0 bases, with 21 bases between them.

The table lists this clonotype with many counts. The chain has TRBV18 and TRBJ2-7; perhaps TRBD1 as D (5 bases). The CDR3 loop spans 14 amino acids. The germline gives CDR1 KGHSH, CDR2 LQKENI. Trimming left V 2 bases short and J 5 bases short, with 13 bases between. The CDR3 DNA follows: TGTGCCAGCTCACCATCCAGGGCGACGGACGAGCAGTACTTC. Translating gives CASSPSRATDEQYF.

This clonotype was seen only a few times. This chain uses TRBV28 with TRBJ1-1; D gene uncertain. The CDR3 is made up of 11 amino acids. Germline V CDR1 and CDR2: MDHEN, SYDVKM. With 7 bases removed from V and 9 bases from J, the gap between germline ends came to 12 bases. The CDR3: CASNLGRQAFF. Here the CDR3 DNA reads TGTGCCAGCAACCTTGGACGGCAAGCTTTCTTT.

This clonotype has at least ten counts. The rearrangement uses TRBV20-1 and TRBJ2-3; D tentatively fits TRBD1 or TRBD2 (5 bases each). In germline, CDR1 is DFQATT, CDR2 SNEGSKA (reference sequence). This CDR3 has 17 amino acids. V shed 0 bases and J shed 2 bases, with 18 bases lying between them. The CDR3 sequence is CSARDGAYMGVTDTQYF. Written as DNA, the CDR3 is TGCAGTGCTAGAGATGGAGCCTATATGGGGGTCACAGATACGCAGTATTTT.

This clonotype showed up many times. V gene TRBV7-9 combines with J gene TRBJ2-3; weak D call: TRBD2 (6 bases). V was shortened by 3 bases and J by 6 bases, with 13 bases between the two germline ends. Germline V gene lookup returns CDR1 SEHNR and CDR2 FQNEAQ (reference sequence). The CDR3 is 14 residues long. CDR3 sequence reads: CASSLPVGRDTQYF. Written as DNA, the CDR3 is TGTGCCAGCAGCTTGCCGGTGGGGAGGGATACGCAGTATTTT.

Many counts were recorded for this clonotype. The V gene is TRBV7-2, the J gene TRBJ1-2; TRBD1 matches 9 bases. This CDR3 comprises 16 residues. The germline CDR1 and CDR2 sequences are SGHTA and FQGNSA. Germline trimming cut 3 bases from V and 3 bases from J; bases unmatched to any gene: 8. CDR3 region: CASSLEAGQGYYGYTF. CDR3 sequence (DNA): TGTGCCAGCAGCTTGGAAGCGGGACAGGGTTACTATGGCTACACCTTC.